One sample yielded the 21 T cell receptor beta chains listed below, sequenced in a study of follicular helper T cells after annual influenza vaccination. Clones were sequenced by immunoSEQ multiplex PCR, and TCRdb holds only the in-frame ones, with some missing. Of over 12,000 clones in the sample, around four fifths are singletons; the top ten hold 0.25% to 0.35%. Time point given: 2014-2015 season, pre-vaccination. The starting material was CXCR5- memory CD4+ T cells sorted from blood, obtained on the day of influenza vaccination. These receptors were collected from an adult who received the influenza vaccine.

This clone has only a few counts. The chain uses TRBV4-2 and TRBJ2-2; no firm D call. This CDR3 is built from 15 residues. Germline lookup yields CDR1 LGHNA and CDR2 YNFKEQ. V lost 0 bases and J 6 bases, leaving 11 bases between the germline ends. CDR3 DNA sequence: TGTGCCAGCAGCCAAGATTTGGTCTTCCCCGGGGAGCTGTTTTTT. Translation: CASSQDLVFPGELFF.

The V and J genes are TRBV18 and TRBJ1-4, with TRBD1 identical over 7 bases. CDR1 and CDR2 from the germline V gene are KGHSH and LQKENI. V trimming: 2 bases; J trimming: 4 bases; junction bases outside the gene matches: 4. This CDR3 is 15 amino acids long. Here the CDR3 DNA reads TGTGCCAGCTCACCAAGCGGGACAGTTAATGAAAAACTGTTTTTT. Translation: CASSPSGTVNEKLFF.

The chain's CDR3 is CASSSAATGKMYEQYF. The CDR3 DNA is TGTGCCAGCAGTTCTGCCGCGACAGGGAAAATGTACGAGCAGTACTTC. The chain uses TRBV28 and TRBJ2-7; TRBD1 matches at 7 bases. V trimming: 4 bases; J trimming: 4 bases; junction bases outside the gene matches: 13. The CDR3 totals 16 residues. Germline V gene lookup returns CDR1 MDHEN and CDR2 SYDVKM. Together with reference TRBV28 and TRBJ2-7, the CDR3 gives the full variable domain: DVKVTQSSRYLVKRTGEKVFLECVQDMDHENMFWYRQDPGLGLRLIYFSYDVKMKEKGDIPEGYSVSREKKERFSLILESASTNQTSMYLCASSSAATGKMYEQYFGPGTRLTVT.

The chain has TRBV5-1 and TRBJ1-1; D uncertain. V lost 1 base and J lost 7, with 17 bases in between. The CDR3 runs 15 residues. Germline CDR1 SGHRS, CDR2 YFSETQ. The CDR3 protein is CASSLISRGIIEAFF. In DNA, the CDR3 is TGCGCCAGCAGCTTGATTTCTCGGGGAATTATTGAAGCTTTCTTT.

The chain employs TRBV9 and TRBJ1-6, with D hard to call. Germline CDR1 reads SGDLS; CDR2 reads YYNGEE. V dropped 4 bases and J dropped 8 bases, with 16 bases sitting between them. This CDR3 region has 15 residues. CDR3 amino acids: CASSSEAGYDSPLHF. The CDR3 DNA sequence: TGTGCCAGCAGCTCCGAGGCAGGTTATGATTCACCCCTCCACTTT.

The chain recombines TRBV19 with TRBJ2-7; tentatively, D is TRBD2 (5 bases). This CDR3 is 15 amino acids long. The germline V and J ends were trimmed by 6 bases and 4 bases, with 19 bases remaining between them. Germline lookup yields CDR1 LNHDA and CDR2 SQIVND (reference sequence). In nucleotides, the CDR3 is TGTGCCAGTAGCATCCCTGGAGGTACCTCTTACGAGCAGTACTTC. Translating gives CASSIPGGTSYEQYF.

The chain uses TRBV2 and TRBJ2-1; possible D gene TRBD1, 6 bases. The CDR3 runs to 13 residues. V gave up 1 base and J gave up 14 bases, with 15 bases separating them. The germline CDR1 and CDR2 sequences are SNHLY and FYNNEI. CDR3 in amino acids: CASSEETGAREFF. The CDR3 DNA sequence: TGTGCCAGCAGTGAAGAGACAGGAGCAAGGGAGTTCTTC.

This clone was detected once. The J gene is TRBJ1-2, the V gene TRBV5-4; D might be TRBD1 (5 bases). CDR3 length: 15 residues. CDR1 and CDR2 from the germline V gene are SGHNT and YYREEE (reference sequence). V was trimmed by 1 base and J by 5 bases, leaving 15 bases between them. In DNA, the CDR3 is TGTGCCAGCAGCTTGAGGCAGGGTGGGAGATATGGCTACACCTTC. Translation: CASSLRQGGRYGYTF.

V is TRBV7-2 and J is TRBJ2-2; possible D gene TRBD1, 5 bases. With 5 bases removed from V and 1 base from J, the gap between germline ends came to 8 bases. CDR1 is SGHTA and CDR2 is FQGNSA in the germline V gene. The CDR3 contains 14 residues. CDR3 DNA sequence: TGTGCCAGCAGCGGTGACAGGAACACCGGGGAGCTGTTTTTT. It yields the protein CASSGDRNTGELFF.

On this clone: Other nucleotide sequences from this sample produce the same CDR3. J is TRBJ1-2 and V is TRBV21-1. TRBV21-1 counts as a pseudogene. This CDR3 is built from 12 residues. For the CDR3, the DNA is TGTGCCAGCAGTCTCGTTAACTATGGCTACACTTTC. Residues: CASSLVNYGYTF.

In its sample, this clone was seen once. J is TRBJ1-1 and V is TRBV28; 8 bases are shared with TRBD1. CDR3 length equals 14 residues. After removal of 5 bases from V and 6 bases from J, the junction contained 8 bases not matched to a gene. CDR1 is MDHEN, CDR2 SYDVKM, per germline. CDR3 amino acids: CASSKGQGRSEAFF. As DNA, the CDR3 is TGTGCCAGCAGTAAAGGACAGGGACGCTCTGAAGCTTTCTTT.

This chain uses TRBV28 with TRBJ2-6; D may be TRBD1 (5 bases). Germline assignment: CDR1 MDHEN and CDR2 SYDVKM. The CDR3 length is 17 residues. The germline V and J ends were trimmed by 3 bases and 0 bases, with 12 bases remaining between them. The CDR3 reads CASSFKGWPSGANVLTF. As DNA, the CDR3 is TGTGCCAGCAGTTTTAAGGGGTGGCCCTCTGGGGCCAACGTCCTGACTTTC.

The CDR3 reads CASSGTSYNSPLHF. The CDR3 nucleotides read TGTGCCAGCAGTGGGACCTCCTATAATTCACCCCTCCACTTT. This chain connects TRBV6-5 to TRBJ1-6; maybe TRBD1 (5 bases). The CDR3 sequence is 14 residues long. V was trimmed by 5 bases and J by 0 bases, leaving 5 bases between them. Per germline, CDR1 MNHEY and CDR2 SVGAGI.

This sequence joins TRBV7-3 and TRBJ2-3; tentative D call: TRBD1 (6 bases). Germline CDR1 is SGHTA and CDR2 is FQGTGA. Trimming shortened V by 5 bases and J by 2 bases, and 11 bases separated the two germline ends. This CDR3 comprises 14 residues. The DNA for the CDR3 is TGTGCCAGCAGCCTCAACAGGGCCACAGATACGCAGTATTTT. It encodes CASSLNRATDTQYF.

The genes are TRBV9 and TRBJ2-1; 11 nucleotides agree with TRBD2. Germline V gene lookup returns CDR1 SGDLS and CDR2 YYNGEE. J lost 6 bases, V lost 4 bases, and 9 bases had no gene match. The CDR3 consists of 16 residues. Written as DNA, the CDR3 is TGTGCCAGCAGCACCCCCGGGACTAGCGGAAGCAATGAGCAGTTCTTC. Translated: CASSTPGTSGSNEQFF.

The genes are TRBV28 and TRBJ2-1, with D possibly matching TRBD1 (6 bases). Germline V CDR1 and CDR2: MDHEN, SYDVKM. With 5 bases removed from V and 15 bases from J, the gap between germline ends came to 23 bases. The CDR3 has 14 residues. The CDR3 protein is CASSLSIKDSPPFF. For the CDR3, the DNA is TGTGCCAGCAGTCTTTCTATCAAGGACAGTCCCCCGTTCTTC. The full variable domain, its missing parts supplied by reference TRBV28 and TRBJ2-1, is DVKVTQSSRYLVKRTGEKVFLECVQDMDHENMFWYRQDPGLGLRLIYFSYDVKMKEKGDIPEGYSVSREKKERFSLILESASTNQTSMYLCASSLSIKDSPPFFGPGTRLTVL.

The rearrangement uses TRBV2 and TRBJ1-3; D gene uncertain. The V end lost 2 bases, the J end lost 0 bases, and 11 bases lay between the germline ends. The germline CDR1 and CDR2 sequences are SNHLY and FYNNEI. The CDR3 length is 16 residues. The CDR3 loop reads CASSEQYRGSGNTIYF. The DNA of the CDR3 is TGTGCCAGCAGTGAACAGTACCGCGGCTCTGGAAACACCATATATTTT. The whole variable domain, filled in from reference TRBV2 and TRBJ1-3, reads EPEVTQTPSHQVTQMGQEVILRCVPISNHLYFYWYRQILGQKVEFLVSFYNNEISEKSEIFDDQFSVERPDGSNFTLKIRSTKLEDSAMYFCASSEQYRGSGNTIYFGEGSWLTVV.

This chain joins TRBV6-9 and TRBJ2-5; tentatively, D is TRBD2 (6 bases). The CDR3 loop spans 16 amino acids. Germline CDR1 reads MNHGY; CDR2 reads SVAAGI. Trimming shortened V by 4 bases and J by 5 bases, and 20 bases separated the two germline ends. CDR3: CASSSRSGGDRETQYF. The CDR3 DNA reads as TGTGCCAGCAGTTCGCGGAGTGGAGGGGACCGTGAGACCCAGTACTTC.

The chain couples TRBV19 to TRBJ2-5; TRBD2 aligns across 9 bases. The CDR3 length is 15 residues. Germline V gene lookup returns CDR1 LNHDA and CDR2 SQIVND (reference sequence). After removal of 5 bases from V and 2 bases from J, the junction contained 6 bases not matched to a gene. The CDR3 DNA reads as TGTGCCAGTAGTTGGCAGCGGGGGGCACAAGAGACCCAGTACTTC. Its translation is CASSWQRGAQETQYF.

The chain couples TRBV5-1 to TRBJ2-3; a weak D match, TRBD1 (6 bases). Per the germline V gene, CDR1 is SGHRS and CDR2 is YFSETQ. CDR3 length equals 15 residues. Trimming stripped 9 bases from V and 2 bases from J, with 19 bases between. The CDR3 region has the DNA TGCGCCACCTATCCAGGGCCAGGGGCCACAGATACGCAGTATTTT. Encoded protein: CATYPGPGATDTQYF. Drawing the rest from reference TRBV5-1 and TRBJ2-3, the complete variable domain is KAGVTQTPRYLIKTRGQQVTLSCSPISGHRSVSWYQQTPGQGLQFLFEYFSETQRNKGNFPGRFSGRQFSNSRSEMNVSTLELGDSALYLCATYPGPGATDTQYFGPGTRLTVL.

Regarding this clone: One end of the junction does not line up with germline, which may come from a read error. The genes are TRBV5-6 and TRBJ1-2; maybe TRBD1 (5 bases). Germline lookup yields CDR1 SGHDT and CDR2 YYEEEE. The CDR3 sequence is 13 residues long. In DNA, the CDR3 is TGTGCCAGCAGCCCTGGAAGATCAGGGCGGGCCTATTTC. It yields the protein CASSPGRSGRAYF.